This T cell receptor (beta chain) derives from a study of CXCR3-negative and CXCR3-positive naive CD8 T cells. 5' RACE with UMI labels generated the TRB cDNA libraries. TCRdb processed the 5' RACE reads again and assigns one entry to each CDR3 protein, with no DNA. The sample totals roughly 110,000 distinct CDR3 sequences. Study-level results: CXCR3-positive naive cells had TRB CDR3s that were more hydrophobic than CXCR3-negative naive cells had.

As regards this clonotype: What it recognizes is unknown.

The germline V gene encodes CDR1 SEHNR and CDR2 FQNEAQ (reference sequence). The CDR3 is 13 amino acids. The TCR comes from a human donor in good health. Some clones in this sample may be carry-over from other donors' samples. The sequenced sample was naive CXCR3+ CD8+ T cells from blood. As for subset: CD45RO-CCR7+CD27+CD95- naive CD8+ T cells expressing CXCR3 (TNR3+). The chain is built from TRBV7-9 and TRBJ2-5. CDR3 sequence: CASSLQIKETQYF.